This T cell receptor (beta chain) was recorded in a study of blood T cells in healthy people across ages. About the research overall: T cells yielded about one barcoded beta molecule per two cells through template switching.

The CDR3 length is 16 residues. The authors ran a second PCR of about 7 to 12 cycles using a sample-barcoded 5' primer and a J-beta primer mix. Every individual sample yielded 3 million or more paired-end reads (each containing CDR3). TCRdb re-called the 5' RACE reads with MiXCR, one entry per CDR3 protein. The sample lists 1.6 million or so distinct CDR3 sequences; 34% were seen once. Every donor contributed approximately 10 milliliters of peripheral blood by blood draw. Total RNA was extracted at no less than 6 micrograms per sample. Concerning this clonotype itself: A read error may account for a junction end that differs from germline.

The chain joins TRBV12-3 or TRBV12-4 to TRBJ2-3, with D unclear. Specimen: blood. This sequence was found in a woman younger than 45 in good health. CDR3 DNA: TGTGCCGGCAGTCACCCCCGGGCCAGTATTTGGGATACGCAGTATTTT. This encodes CAGSHPRASIWDTQYF.